This paragraph covers one T cell receptor (beta chain) sequence. This entry belongs to a study of ipilimumab plus nivolumab after autologous stem cell transplantation. As for the study in general: Typical patient got 5 ipilimumab doses and 7 or 8 nivolumab doses (median).

Patients got ipilimumab 1 mg/kg beginning 14 to 28 days post-transplant. Dosing: nivolumab 3 mg/kg IV, weeks 1, 4, 7, 10, then every two weeks to week 26. The protocol was immunoSEQ multiplex PCR, while the TCRdb copy is restricted to in-frame clones and leaves out a portion. The repertoire has approximately 80,000 clones, around 80% of them found once; the top ten carry about 2.2%. Sequencing used PBMCs, obtained in a trial of ipilimumab plus nivolumab as post-transplant consolidation. The receptor was isolated from a male donor with diffuse large B-cell lymphoma.

CDR3 sequence (DNA): TGTGCCAGTAGTATCTCAGGCGTTTACGGGGCACCCCTCCACTTT. It specifies CASSISGVYGAPLHF. The chain is built from TRBV19 and TRBJ1-6; D ambiguous. This CDR3 is 15 amino acids long. Germline CDR1 reads LNHDA; CDR2 reads SQIVND (reference sequence). The V end lost 3 bases, the J end lost 11 bases, and 17 bases lay between the germline ends.